The clone carrying this T cell receptor beta chain was seen once. The method was immunoSEQ multiplex PCR; TCRdb's version includes in-frame clones alone and lacks a portion of them. The table includes roughly 93,000 clones, approximately 92% detected once. The data were obtained in a study of T cell changes during pregnancy in multiple sclerosis. The germline V gene has CDR1 MNHNY and CDR2 SVGAGI (reference sequence). The CDR3 is 12 residues long. The V gene lost 4 bases and the J gene lost 7 bases, with 8 bases spanning the gap. The sequences come from peripheral blood, collected after pregnancy. This clonotype was obtained from a female donor with multiple sclerosis, enrolled in a pregnancy study. V gene TRBV6-6 combines with J gene TRBJ1-5; the D is unclear. The CDR3 nucleotides are TGTGCCAGCAGTTTACGAGTCCAGCCCCAGCATTTT. Amino acids: CASSLRVQPQHF.